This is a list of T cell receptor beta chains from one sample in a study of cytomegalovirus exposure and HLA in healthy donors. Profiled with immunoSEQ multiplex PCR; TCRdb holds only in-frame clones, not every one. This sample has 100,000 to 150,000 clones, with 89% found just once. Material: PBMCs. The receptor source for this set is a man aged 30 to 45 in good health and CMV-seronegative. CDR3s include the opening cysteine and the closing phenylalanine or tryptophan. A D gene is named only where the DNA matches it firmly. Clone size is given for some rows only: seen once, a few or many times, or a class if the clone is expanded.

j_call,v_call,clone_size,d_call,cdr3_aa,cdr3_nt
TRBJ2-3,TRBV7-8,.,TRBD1,CASSPWTGVRYF,TGTGCCAGCAGCCCCTGGACAGGGGTGCGATATTTT
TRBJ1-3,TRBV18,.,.,CASSLGLRGSGNTIYF,TGTGCCAGCTCCCTGGGCCTCAGGGGCTCTGGAAACACCATATATTTT
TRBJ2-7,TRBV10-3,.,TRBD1,CANGDRSYEQYF,TGTGCCAATGGGGACAGGTCCTACGAGCAGTACTTC
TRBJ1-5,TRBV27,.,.,CASSFWEGQPQHF,TGTGCCAGCAGTTTTTGGGAGGGTCAGCCCCAGCATTTT
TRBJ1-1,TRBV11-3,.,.,CASSLESVTEAFF,TGTGCCAGCAGCTTAGAAAGCGTTACTGAAGCTTTCTTT
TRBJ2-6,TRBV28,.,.,CASSSPGNSGANVLTF,TGTGCCAGCAGTTCCCCAGGGAACTCTGGGGCCAACGTCCTGACTTTC
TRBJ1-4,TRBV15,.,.,CATSRAVGEKLFF,TGTGCCACCAGCAGAGCGGTGGGAGAGAAACTGTTTTTT
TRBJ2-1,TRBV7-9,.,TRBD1,CASSMTGGGEQFF,TGTGCCAGCAGCATGACAGGGGGCGGTGAGCAGTTCTTC
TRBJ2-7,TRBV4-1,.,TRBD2,CASSQIPGTIYEQYF,TGCGCCAGCAGCCAAATTCCCGGGACTATCTACGAGCAGTACTTC
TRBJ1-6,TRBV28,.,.,CASIQGSTDSPLHF,TGTGCCAGCATTCAGGGATCTACCGATTCACCCCTCCACTTT
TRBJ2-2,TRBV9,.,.,CASSVGGSGVHGELFF,TGTGCCAGCAGCGTAGGGGGTAGCGGAGTCCACGGGGAGCTGTTTTTT
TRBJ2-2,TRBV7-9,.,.,CASSLIGTGTGELFF,TGTGCCAGCAGCTTAATAGGGACTGGTACCGGGGAGCTGTTTTTT
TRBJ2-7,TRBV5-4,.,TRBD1,CASSLAGTGYLEQYF,TGTGCCAGCAGCTTGGCCGGGACAGGGTACCTCGAGCAGTACTTC
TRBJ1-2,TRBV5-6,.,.,CASSRQGRGGYTF,TGTGCCAGCAGTCGACAAGGCCGGGGGGGCTACACCTTC
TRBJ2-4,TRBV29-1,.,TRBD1,CSVEGVRGRSKNIQYF,TGCAGCGTTGAAGGGGTCAGGGGGCGATCTAAAAACATTCAGTACTTC
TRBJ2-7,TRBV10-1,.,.,CASSSDSDAYEQYF,TGCGCCAGCAGTTCTGACAGTGACGCCTACGAGCAGTACTTC
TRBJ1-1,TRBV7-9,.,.,CASSEGRGRNTEAFF,TGTGCCAGCAGCGAGGGTAGGGGGAGGAACACTGAAGCTTTCTTT
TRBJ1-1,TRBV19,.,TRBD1,CASSHSGTGGNTEAFF,TGTGCCAGTAGTCATTCCGGGACAGGGGGCAACACTGAAGCTTTCTTT
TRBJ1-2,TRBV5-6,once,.,CASSLEQLNYGYTF,TGTGCCAGCAGCTTGGAACAGCTAAACTATGGCTACACCTTC
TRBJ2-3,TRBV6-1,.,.,CATEGVNTDTQYF,TGTGCCACCGAGGGGGTGAACACAGATACGCAGTATTTT
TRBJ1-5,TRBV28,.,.,CASSFLREGQPQHF,TGTGCCAGCAGTTTTCTTCGGGAGGGCCAGCCCCAGCATTTT
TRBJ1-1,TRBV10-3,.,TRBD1,CAISQLTGRETEAFF,TGTGCCATCAGTCAGTTGACAGGGAGAGAAACTGAAGCTTTCTTT
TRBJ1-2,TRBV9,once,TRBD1,CASSATGASSYGYTF,TGTGCCAGCAGCGCGACAGGGGCGTCTTCCTATGGCTACACCTTC
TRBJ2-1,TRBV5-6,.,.,CASSLGGGNYNEQFF,TGTGCCAGCTCCCTGGGGGGTGGGAACTACAATGAGCAGTTCTTC
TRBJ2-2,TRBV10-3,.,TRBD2,CASRAGTTTGELFF,TGTGCCAGCAGGGCCGGGACTACCACCGGGGAGCTGTTTTTT
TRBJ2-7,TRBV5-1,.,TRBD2,CASSPPGLAELYEQYF,TGCGCCAGCAGCCCCCCGGGGCTAGCGGAATTGTACGAGCAGTACTTC
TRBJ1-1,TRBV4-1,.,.,CASSQEGGGTEAFF,TGCGCCAGCAGCCAAGAAGGGGGAGGGACTGAAGCTTTCTTT
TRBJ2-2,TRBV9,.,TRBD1,CASSPPGQGLSGELFF,TGTGCCAGCAGCCCCCCGGGACAGGGGTTGTCCGGGGAGCTGTTTTTT
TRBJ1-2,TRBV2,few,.,CASSAPVRGLTF,TGTGCCAGCAGTGCCCCAGTACGGGGACTAACCTTC
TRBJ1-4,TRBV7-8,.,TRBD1,CASSPGQVNEKLFF,TGTGCCAGCAGCCCTGGACAGGTTAATGAAAAACTGTTTTTT
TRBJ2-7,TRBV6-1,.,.,CASSEDDSSYEQYF,TGTGCCAGCAGTGAAGATGACAGCTCCTACGAGCAGTACTTC
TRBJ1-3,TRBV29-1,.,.,CSVRVSGNTIYF,TGCAGCGTAAGAGTGTCTGGAAACACCATATATTTT
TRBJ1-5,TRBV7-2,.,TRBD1,CASSLTTGGWQPQHF,TGTGCCAGCAGCTTAACTACAGGGGGCTGGCAGCCCCAGCATTTT
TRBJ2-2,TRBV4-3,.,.,CASSQDRRVVTGELFF,TGCGCCAGCAGCCAAGATCGGCGGGTAGTCACCGGGGAGCTGTTTTTT
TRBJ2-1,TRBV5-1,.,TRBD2,CASSLAGAGTYNEQFF,TGCGCCAGCAGCTTGGCCGGAGCGGGGACCTACAATGAGCAGTTCTTC
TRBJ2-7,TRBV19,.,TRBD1,CASSRGQSYEQYF,TGTGCCAGTAGTAGGGGACAGTCCTACGAGCAGTACTTC
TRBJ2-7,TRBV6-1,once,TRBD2,CASSLLAVLTYEQYF,TGTGCCAGCAGCTTACTAGCGGTATTAACCTACGAGCAGTACTTC
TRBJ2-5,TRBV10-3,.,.,CAISDGQETQYF,TGTGCCATCAGTGACGGGCAAGAGACCCAGTACTTC
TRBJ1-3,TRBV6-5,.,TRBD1,CASSYGQGAAGNTIYF,TGTGCCAGCAGTTACGGTCAGGGGGCTGCTGGAAACACCATATATTTT
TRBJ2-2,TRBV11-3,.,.,CASSEGGYTGELFF,TGTGCCAGCAGCGAGGGGGGGTACACCGGGGAGCTGTTTTTT
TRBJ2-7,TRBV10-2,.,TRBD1,CASSVQGANYEQYF,TGCGCCAGCAGTGTACAGGGGGCGAACTACGAGCAGTACTTC
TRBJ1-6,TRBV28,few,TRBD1,CASRLGTDNSPLHF,TGTGCCAGCAGGCTAGGGACAGATAATTCACCCCTCCACTTT
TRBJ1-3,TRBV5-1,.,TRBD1,CASSFTGENTIYF,TGCGCCAGCAGCTTCACAGGGGAGAACACCATATATTTT
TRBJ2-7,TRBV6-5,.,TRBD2,CASRPSGGGTYEQYF,TGTGCCAGCAGACCCAGTGGGGGAGGGACCTACGAGCAGTACTTC
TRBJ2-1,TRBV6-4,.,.,CASSANSGAYNEQFF,TGTGCCAGCAGTGCGAATAGCGGAGCATACAATGAGCAGTTCTTC
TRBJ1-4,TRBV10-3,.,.,CAISESAGELREKLFF,TGTGCCATCAGTGAGTCGGCTGGGGAGTTGCGGGAAAAACTGTTTTTT
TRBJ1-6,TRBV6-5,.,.,CASSYSGSSYNSPLHF,TGTGCCAGCAGTTACTCGGGGAGCTCCTATAATTCACCCCTCCACTTT
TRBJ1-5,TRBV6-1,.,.,CASGQGFSNQPQHF,TGTGCCAGCGGCCAGGGTTTTAGCAATCAGCCCCAGCATTTT